This T cell receptor (beta chain) was documented in a study of blood T cell repertoires in COVID-19. Everyone who took part was 18 to 89 years old, and they came from about 25 US areas. Exposed participants encountered a COVID-19 case during the 2 weeks preceding study entry. Germline loops: CDR1 ENHRY, CDR2 SYGVKD. The CDR3 covers 13 residues. Trimming left V 7 bases short and J 3 bases short, with 12 bases between. The data were produced by immunoSEQ multiplex PCR, yet TCRdb's version contains in-frame clones alone and is incomplete. The table has 130,000 to 150,000 clones, around 90% seen once. The rearrangement links TRBV10-3 to TRBJ1-2; D remains unclear. What was sequenced was PBMCs or T cells enriched from blood (not recorded which). The source is a woman aged 40 to 50 who had been exposed to COVID-19. The DNA for the CDR3 is TGTGCCATCACGCCCGAGAGGGACTATGGCTACACCTTC. Its protein product is CAITPERDYGYTF.